The 6 T cell receptor beta chains below were found in one sample sequenced in a study of blood T cell repertoires in COVID-19. Measured with immunoSEQ multiplex PCR; TCRdb has only the in-frame clones, and not every one. The data show about 39,000 clones, approximately 90% seen once. The material sequenced was peripheral blood. Receptor source: a human donor in a cohort sampled during active COVID-19.

The rearrangement links TRBV7-6 to TRBJ1-2; D ambiguous. The V gene's germline CDR1 is SGHVS and CDR2 FNYEAQ. The CDR3 is 13 amino acids. V shed 1 base and J shed 8 bases, with 11 bases lying between them. The CDR3, as DNA: TGTGCCAGCAGCTTAGGGTCGAGAGGCGGCTACACCTTC. The encoded protein is CASSLGSRGGYTF.

This clone was counted once. The CDR3 protein is CSASDTGAIQPQHF. The CDR3 nucleotides read TGCAGTGCTAGTGATACAGGGGCAATTCAGCCCCAGCATTTT. The chain uses TRBV20-1 and TRBJ1-5, with 7 positions matching TRBD1. V shed 3 bases and J 6 bases; nucleotides not matched to a gene: 8. The CDR3 totals 14 residues. Per the germline V gene, CDR1 is DFQATT and CDR2 is SNEGSKA (reference sequence).

The V call is TRBV28, the J call TRBJ2-3, with 11 bases aligning to TRBD2. The CDR3 extends over 20 amino acids. V gave up 5 bases and J gave up 8 bases; unmatched junction bases: 24. Germline CDR1 reads MDHEN; CDR2 reads SYDVKM. The DNA of the CDR3 is TGTGCCAGCAGTACCCCCGGCGGGGCTAGCGGGGGGACAGGTTTGTTTACGCAGTATTTT. It specifies CASSTPGGASGGTGLFTQYF.

This clone has only a few counts. The rearrangement uses TRBV15 and TRBJ2-3, with TRBD1 matching 9 bases. The CDR3 spans 17 residues. Unmatched junction bases numbered 5, after V lost 0 bases and J lost 1 base. Germline CDR1 reads LNHNV; CDR2 reads YYDKDF (reference sequence). The CDR3 DNA follows: TGTGCCACCAGCAGAGACACAGGGGGCGCCGGCACAGATACGCAGTATTTT. Encoded protein: CATSRDTGGAGTDTQYF.

The V gene is TRBV13, the J gene TRBJ2-2, with a weak D call TRBD2 (6 bases). V was cut by 5 bases and J by 7 bases, with 23 bases left in between. CDR3 length equals 17 residues. The germline V gene has CDR1 PRHDT and CDR2 FYEKMQ (reference sequence). CDR3 amino acids: CASSLSWDSRGYGELFF. The CDR3 bases are TGTGCCAGCAGCCTCTCGTGGGACTCGCGAGGTTACGGGGAGCTGTTTTTT.

The J gene is TRBJ1-2, the V gene TRBV9, with no clear D. The CDR3 runs 11 residues. The ends were cut back, 3 bases at V and 5 bases at J, with 5 bases in the middle. Germline V lookup: CDR1 SGDLS, CDR2 YYNGEE. Here the CDR3 reads CASSGHYGYTF. DNA for the CDR3: TGTGCCAGCAGCGGACATTATGGCTACACCTTC.